What follows are 25 T cell receptor beta chains derived from one specimen sequenced in a study of blood T cell repertoires in COVID-19. Sequencing was performed with immunoSEQ multiplex PCR; in TCRdb, only in-frame clones are kept and a portion is missing. In the table there are 150,000 to 200,000 clones, approximately 86% of which are singletons. The sequenced material came from peripheral blood. Receptors were obtained from a man in his 70s with active or convalescent COVID-19.

The rearrangement joins TRBV2 to TRBJ2-5; 7 bases align to TRBD1. The trim removed 3 bases at V and 4 bases at J, leaving 2 bases unmatched. The germline V gene encodes CDR1 SNHLY and CDR2 FYNNEI. The CDR3 length is 13 residues. The CDR3 coding sequence is TGTGCCAGCAGTGACGCAGGGGGAGAGACCCAGTACTTC. The encoded protein is CASSDAGGETQYF.

The CDR3 bases are TGTGCCAGTAGTCCTCCGGGACAGCACAAGACCCAGTACTTC. Its protein product is CASSPPGQHKTQYF. The chain uses TRBV19 and TRBJ2-5, with 7 bases lining up with TRBD1. This CDR3 is 14 amino acids long. The V and J ends lost 5 bases and 6 bases, in that order; junction bases with no gene match: 9. Germline V gene lookup returns CDR1 LNHDA and CDR2 SQIVND (reference sequence).

The V and J genes are TRBV10-1 and TRBJ2-3, with 15 positions matching TRBD2. The CDR3 sequence is 19 residues long. J lost 1 base, V lost 4 bases, and 9 bases had no gene match. The germline gives CDR1 WNHNN, CDR2 SYGVQD (reference sequence). The CDR3 reads CASSGRTSGRARRTDTQYF. CDR3 DNA sequence: TGCGCCAGCAGTGGTCGGACTAGCGGGAGGGCTCGACGCACAGATACGCAGTATTTT.

The CDR3 loop is CASSLGRERNTEAFF. The CDR3 DNA follows: TGTGCCAGCAGCTTGGGACGGGAAAGGAACACTGAAGCTTTCTTT. The chain uses TRBV5-6 and TRBJ1-1; D ambiguous. The V gene lost 0 bases and the J gene lost 1 base, with 10 bases spanning the gap. The CDR3 sequence is 15 residues long. CDR1 is SGHDT and CDR2 is YYEEEE in the germline V gene.

The chain couples TRBV4-3 to TRBJ2-3, with D perhaps TRBD1 (5 bases). From germline, CDR1 is LGHNA and CDR2 YSLEER. The CDR3 sequence is 13 residues long. V lost 4 bases, J lost 1 base, and 6 bases lay in between. The CDR3 DNA sequence: TGCGCCAGCAGCCTCAGGGGCACAGATACGCAGTATTTT. This codes for CASSLRGTDTQYF.

V and J are TRBV5-1 and TRBJ2-1; D might be TRBD1 (6 bases). The CDR3 consists of 15 residues. The germline CDR1 and CDR2 sequences are SGHRS and YFSETQ. V lost 0 bases and J 2 bases, leaving 9 bases between the germline ends. CDR3 nucleotide sequence: TGCGCCAGCAGCTTGGAAAGGGGGACCTACAATGAGCAGTTCTTC. Its translation is CASSLERGTYNEQFF.

The chain links TRBV27 to TRBJ2-7; 7 nucleotides agree with TRBD1. This CDR3 has 13 residues. CDR1 and CDR2 (germline): MNHEY, SMNVEV (reference sequence). The V and J ends lost 5 bases and 6 bases, in that order; junction bases with no gene match: 7. The CDR3 nucleotides are TGTGCCAGCAGTCGGGACAGAAGAAGCGAGCAGTACTTC. Amino acids: CASSRDRRSEQYF.

This clone occurred once. This chain links TRBV10-1 with TRBJ1-2, with 9 bases identical to TRBD1. Trimming removed 3 bases from V and 4 bases from J; junction bases left unmatched: 6. CDR1 and CDR2 from the germline V gene are WNHNN and SYGVQD (reference sequence). This CDR3 is 15 amino acids long. For the CDR3, the DNA is TGCGCCAGCAGTGACCGGGACAGGGATCTCTATGGCTACACCTTC. Protein sequence: CASSDRDRDLYGYTF.

The gene calls are TRBV5-1 and TRBJ1-4; 8 nucleotides align to TRBD1. From germline, CDR1 is SGHRS and CDR2 YFSETQ. This CDR3 contains 15 residues. Losses at the gene ends were 4 bases for V and 5 bases for J; bases not matched to a gene: 7. Here the CDR3 DNA reads TGCGCCAGCAGCCGCTCCGGGACAGGCAATGAAAAACTGTTTTTT. Its protein product is CASSRSGTGNEKLFF.

V is TRBV6-5 and J is TRBJ2-1; 9 nucleotides align to TRBD1. The germline V gene has CDR1 MNHEY and CDR2 SVGAGI. The V gene end was trimmed by 4 bases and the J gene end by 4 bases; junction bases not matched to a gene: 8. The CDR3 spans 16 residues. This CDR3 reads CASSSLDRGDYNEQFF. CDR3 nucleotides: TGTGCCAGCAGTTCCCTAGACAGGGGGGATTACAATGAGCAGTTCTTC.

The gene calls are TRBV13 and TRBJ2-7; D perhaps matches TRBD2 (5 bases). The CDR3 has 15 residues. V lost 0 bases and J lost 4, with 13 bases in between. The V gene's germline CDR1 is PRHDT and CDR2 FYEKMQ (reference sequence). CDR3 region: CASSLGGSGWYEQYF. CDR3 nucleotides: TGTGCCAGCAGCTTAGGAGGGTCGGGGTGGTACGAGCAGTACTTC.

The chain recombines TRBV18 with TRBJ1-5, with D tentatively TRBD1 (5 bases). The V gene's germline CDR1 is KGHSH and CDR2 LQKENI. Trimming cost V 4 bases and J 2 bases, with 15 bases left between them. This CDR3 has 16 amino acids. CDR3 nucleotide sequence: TGTGCCAGCTCACGGTCGGGGGGAGAGGGCAATCAGCCCCAGCATTTT. Residues: CASSRSGGEGNQPQHF.

The chain recombines TRBV2 with TRBJ1-1, with 7 bases aligning to TRBD1. CDR3 size: 15 residues. With V trimmed by 2 bases and J by 2 bases, 5 bases remained unmatched. The germline gives CDR1 SNHLY, CDR2 FYNNEI. As DNA, the CDR3 is TGTGCCAGCAGTGAAATGGAGGGGGCTAACACTGAAGCTTTCTTT. This encodes CASSEMEGANTEAFF.

The gene calls are TRBV10-3 and TRBJ1-3; unclear D gene. The CDR3 is 15 amino acids. V lost 2 bases and J 0 bases, leaving 8 bases between the germline ends. Looked up from germline, CDR1 is ENHRY and CDR2 is SYGVKD. DNA for the CDR3: TGTGCCATCAGTGAGGACAACTTCTCTGGAAACACCATATATTTT. This translates into CAISEDNFSGNTIYF.

The chain combines TRBV28 with TRBJ1-1; the D is unclear. The CDR3 loop spans 13 amino acids. Germline values: CDR1 MDHEN, CDR2 SYDVKM. The ends were cut back, 1 base at V and 1 base at J, with 4 bases in the middle. In nucleotides, the CDR3 is TGTGCCAGCAGTTTATACAGGAACACTGAAGCTTTCTTT. Its translation: CASSLYRNTEAFF.

This clone has just one count. The chain recombines TRBV10-3 with TRBJ1-2, with TRBD1 identical over 8 bases. The CDR3 extends over 14 amino acids. CDR1 is ENHRY, CDR2 SYGVKD, per germline. Unmatched junction bases numbered 5, after V lost 4 bases and J lost 4 bases. The chain's CDR3 is CAISGDRGGYGYTF. As DNA, the CDR3 is TGTGCCATCAGTGGTGACAGGGGCGGCTATGGCTACACCTTC.

CDR3 coding DNA: TGTGCCAGTGAATCCGGGACTAGCGGGGGGAATGAGCAGTTCTTC. This gives the protein CASESGTSGGNEQFF. V is TRBV19 and J is TRBJ2-1; 15 nucleotides agree with TRBD2. Germline CDR1 and CDR2: LNHDA and SQIVND (reference sequence). This CDR3 contains 15 residues. The V segment lost 8 bases and the J segment 7 bases; nucleotides outside the gene matches: 6. The entire variable domain, with the rest obtained from reference TRBV19 and TRBJ2-1, is as follows: DGGITQSPKYLFRKEGQNVTLSCEQNLNHDAMYWYRQDPGQGLRLIYYSQIVNDFQKGDIAEGYSVSREKKESFPLTVTSAQKNPTAFYLCASESGTSGGNEQFFGPGTRLTVL.

The J gene is TRBJ1-6, the V gene TRBV6-5; D perhaps matches TRBD1 (5 bases). Trimming cost V 2 bases and J 6 bases, with 14 bases left between them. CDR3 length: 16 amino acids. The germline V gene encodes CDR1 MNHEY and CDR2 SVGAGI. The CDR3 coding sequence is TGTGCCAGCAGTTACCCGCGCCGGGGGGTTAATTCACCCCTCCACTTT. Translating gives CASSYPRRGVNSPLHF.

V gene TRBV28 combines with J gene TRBJ1-1, with D perhaps TRBD1 (6 bases). V gave up 5 bases and J gave up 5 bases, with 21 bases separating them. The CDR3 has 16 residues. CDR1 and CDR2 from the germline V gene are MDHEN and SYDVKM. The CDR3 DNA follows: TGTGCCAGCAGTCCGCCTCAATCGACAGGATGGACTGAAGCTTTCTTT. Translated: CASSPPQSTGWTEAFF. Based on the CDR3 plus reference TRBV28 and TRBJ1-1, the full variable domain is DVKVTQSSRYLVKRTGEKVFLECVQDMDHENMFWYRQDPGLGLRLIYFSYDVKMKEKGDIPEGYSVSREKKERFSLILESASTNQTSMYLCASSPPQSTGWTEAFFGQGTRLTVV.

This chain connects TRBV5-1 to TRBJ1-3; the match to TRBD1 covers 8 bases. V lost 4 bases and J lost 0; bases outside the gene matches: 0. Germline V gives CDR1 SGHRS, CDR2 YFSETQ. This CDR3 comprises 14 residues. As DNA, the CDR3 is TGCGCCAGCAGCCAGGGGGCCTCTGGAAACACCATATATTTT. This codes for CASSQGASGNTIYF.

The CDR3 region is CSVESTGHNEQYF. DNA for the CDR3: TGCAGCGTTGAATCCACAGGGCACAACGAGCAGTACTTC. The chain employs TRBV29-1 and TRBJ2-7, with a possible D match to TRBD1 (6 bases). The ends were cut back, 2 bases at V and 5 bases at J, with 13 bases in the middle. Germline CDR1 SQVTM, CDR2 ANQGSEA. The CDR3 has 13 residues.

The chain employs TRBV27 and TRBJ2-2; perhaps TRBD1 as D (6 bases). The CDR3 extends over 14 amino acids. The germline V gene has CDR1 MNHEY and CDR2 SMNVEV (reference sequence). The V end was cut by 10 bases, the J end by 0 bases, with 12 bases between. Here the CDR3 reads CATSGTTNTGELFF. CDR3 in DNA: TGTGCCACCTCCGGGACAACGAACACCGGGGAGCTGTTTTTT.

V is TRBV27 and J is TRBJ2-4; the match to TRBD2 covers 13 bases. CDR3 length: 16 residues. CDR1 is MNHEY and CDR2 is SMNVEV in the germline V gene (reference sequence). V shed 4 bases, J shed 2 bases, and the junction held 2 bases outside the gene matches. CDR3 in DNA: TGTGCCAGCAGTTCGACTAGCGGGGGGTCCAAAAACATTCAGTACTTC. Translated, it gives CASSSTSGGSKNIQYF.

The CDR3 nucleotides read TGTGCAAGTCGCCGCCCAGATAGGAGGGGGCGACACTATGGCTACACCTTC. Amino acids: CASRRPDRRGRHYGYTF. This rearrangement joins TRBV12-2 to TRBJ1-2; the listed D gene, TRBD1, was not tested against the DNA. TRBV12-2 is a recognized pseudogene. The CDR3 has 17 residues.

This clone was detected only once. The J gene is TRBJ2-1, the V gene TRBV18, with 12 bases identical to TRBD2. The CDR3 runs to 17 residues. Germline values: CDR1 KGHSH, CDR2 LQKENI. Unmatched junction bases numbered 8, after V lost 2 bases and J lost 6 bases. This CDR3 reads CASSPSLAGGLPNEQFF. The DNA for the CDR3 is TGTGCCAGCTCACCATCCCTAGCGGGAGGGCTACCCAATGAGCAGTTCTTC.